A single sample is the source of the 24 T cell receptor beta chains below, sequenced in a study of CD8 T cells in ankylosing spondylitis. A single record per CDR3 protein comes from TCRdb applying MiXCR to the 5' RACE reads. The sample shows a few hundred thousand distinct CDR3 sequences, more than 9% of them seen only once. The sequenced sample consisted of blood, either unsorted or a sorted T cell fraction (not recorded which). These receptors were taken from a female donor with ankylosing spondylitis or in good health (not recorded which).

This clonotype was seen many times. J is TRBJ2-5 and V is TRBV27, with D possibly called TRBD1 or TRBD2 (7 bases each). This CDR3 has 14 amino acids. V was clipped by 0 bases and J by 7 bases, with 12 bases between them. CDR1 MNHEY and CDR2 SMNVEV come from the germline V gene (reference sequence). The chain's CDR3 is CASSLSAGGGTQYF. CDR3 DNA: TGTGCCAGCAGTTTATCGGCAGGGGGGGGGACCCAGTACTTC.

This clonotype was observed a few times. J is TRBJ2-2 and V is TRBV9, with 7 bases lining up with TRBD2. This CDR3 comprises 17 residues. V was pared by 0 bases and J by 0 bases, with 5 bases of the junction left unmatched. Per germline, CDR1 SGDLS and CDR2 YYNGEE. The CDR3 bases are TGTGCCAGCAGCGTAGCTACCCGGGGGGCGAACACCGGGGAGCTGTTTTTT. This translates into CASSVATRGANTGELFF.

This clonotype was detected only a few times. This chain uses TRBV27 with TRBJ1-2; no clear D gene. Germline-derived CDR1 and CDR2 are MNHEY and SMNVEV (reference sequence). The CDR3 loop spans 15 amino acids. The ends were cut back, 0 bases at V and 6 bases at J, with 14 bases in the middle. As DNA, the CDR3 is TGTGCCAGCAGTTTATCCGGACGGTATGGGGATGGCTACACCTTC. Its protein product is CASSLSGRYGDGYTF.

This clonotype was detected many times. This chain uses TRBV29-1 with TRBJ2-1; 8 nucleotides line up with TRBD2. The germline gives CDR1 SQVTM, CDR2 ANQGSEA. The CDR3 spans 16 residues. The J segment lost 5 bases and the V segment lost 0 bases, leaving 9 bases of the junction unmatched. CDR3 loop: CSVEDIGGGPHNEQFF. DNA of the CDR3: TGCAGCGTTGAAGATATTGGCGGGGGGCCCCACAATGAGCAGTTCTTC.

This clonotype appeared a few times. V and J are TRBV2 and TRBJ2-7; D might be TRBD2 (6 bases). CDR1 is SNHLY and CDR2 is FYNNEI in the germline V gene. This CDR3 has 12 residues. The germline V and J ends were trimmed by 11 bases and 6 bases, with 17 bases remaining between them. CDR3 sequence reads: CALGTRGIEQYF. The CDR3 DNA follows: TGTGCCTTAGGGACTCGTGGGATCGAGCAGTACTTC.

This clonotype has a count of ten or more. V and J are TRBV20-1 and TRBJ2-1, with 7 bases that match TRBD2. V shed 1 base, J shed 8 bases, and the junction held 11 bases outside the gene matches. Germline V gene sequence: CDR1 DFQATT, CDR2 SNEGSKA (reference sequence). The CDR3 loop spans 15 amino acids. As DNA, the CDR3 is TGCAGTGCTAGAGTGCCTAGCGGACCTTCGGATGAGCAGTTCTTC. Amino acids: CSARVPSGPSDEQFF.

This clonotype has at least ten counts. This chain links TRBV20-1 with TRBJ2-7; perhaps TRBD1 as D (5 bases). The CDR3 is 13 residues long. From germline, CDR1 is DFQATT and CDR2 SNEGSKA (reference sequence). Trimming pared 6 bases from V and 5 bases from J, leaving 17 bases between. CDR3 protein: CSAPIPGLHEQYF. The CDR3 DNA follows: TGCAGTGCCCCCATTCCAGGGCTACACGAGCAGTACTTC.

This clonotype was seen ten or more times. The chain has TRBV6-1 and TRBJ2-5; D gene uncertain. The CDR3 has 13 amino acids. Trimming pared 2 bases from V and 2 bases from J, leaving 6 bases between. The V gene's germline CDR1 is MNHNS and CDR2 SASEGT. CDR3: CASSEHIQETQYF. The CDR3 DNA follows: TGTGCCAGCAGTGAACATATTCAAGAGACCCAGTACTTC.

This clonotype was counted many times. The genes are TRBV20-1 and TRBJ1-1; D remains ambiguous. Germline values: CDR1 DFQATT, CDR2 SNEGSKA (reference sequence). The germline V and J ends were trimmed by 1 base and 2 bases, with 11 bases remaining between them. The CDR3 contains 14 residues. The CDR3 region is CSARGVMGNTEAFF. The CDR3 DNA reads TGCAGTGCTAGAGGGGTGATGGGAAACACTGAAGCTTTCTTT.

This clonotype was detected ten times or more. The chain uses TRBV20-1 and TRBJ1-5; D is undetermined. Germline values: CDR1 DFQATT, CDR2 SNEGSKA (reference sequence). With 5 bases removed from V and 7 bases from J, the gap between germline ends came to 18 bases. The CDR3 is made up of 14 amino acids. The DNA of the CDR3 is TGCAGTGCTCGCGATACCGGACCTGCACAGCCCCAGCATTTT. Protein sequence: CSARDTGPAQPQHF.

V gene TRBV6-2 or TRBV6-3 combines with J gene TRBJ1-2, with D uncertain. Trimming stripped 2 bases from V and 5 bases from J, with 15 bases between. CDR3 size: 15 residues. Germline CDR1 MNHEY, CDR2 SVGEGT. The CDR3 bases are TGTGCCAGCAGTTACGGGGATCCTGCACCGTATGGCTACACCTTC. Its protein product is CASSYGDPAPYGYTF.

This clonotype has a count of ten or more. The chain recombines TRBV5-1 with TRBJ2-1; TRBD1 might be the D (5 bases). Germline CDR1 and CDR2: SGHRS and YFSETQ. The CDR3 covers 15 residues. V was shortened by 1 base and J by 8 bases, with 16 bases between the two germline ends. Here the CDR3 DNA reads TGCGCCAGCAGCTTGCAACAGGCTAATCTCCATGAGCAGTTCTTC. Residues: CASSLQQANLHEQFF.

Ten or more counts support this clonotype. The CDR3 protein is CASSPHRLNTEAFF. CDR3 nucleotides: TGTGCCAGCAGCCCTCACCGATTAAACACTGAAGCTTTCTTT. The chain uses TRBV7-2 and TRBJ1-1; no clear D. The CDR3 has 14 amino acids. Germline V gene data show CDR1 as SGHTA and CDR2 as FQGNSA. Trimming pared 5 bases from V and 2 bases from J, leaving 12 bases between. Variable domain in full (rest from reference TRBV7-2 and TRBJ1-1): GAGVSQSPSNKVTEKGKDVELRCDPISGHTALYWYRQSLGQGLEFLIYFQGNSAPDKSGLPSDRFSAERTGGSVSTLTIQRTQQEDSAVYLCASSPHRLNTEAFFGQGTRLTVV.

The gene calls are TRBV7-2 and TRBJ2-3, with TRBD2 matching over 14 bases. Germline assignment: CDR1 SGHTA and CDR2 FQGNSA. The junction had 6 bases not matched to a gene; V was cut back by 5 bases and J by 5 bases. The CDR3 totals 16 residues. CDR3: CASSVGLAGAGDTQYF. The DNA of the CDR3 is TGTGCCAGCAGCGTGGGACTAGCGGGAGCTGGAGATACGCAGTATTTT.

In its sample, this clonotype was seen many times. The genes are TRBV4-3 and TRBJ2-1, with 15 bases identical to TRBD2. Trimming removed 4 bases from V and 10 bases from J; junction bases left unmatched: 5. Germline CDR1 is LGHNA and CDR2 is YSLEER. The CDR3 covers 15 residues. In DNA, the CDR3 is TGCGCCAGCAGCCCGGGGACTAGCGGGAGGATGGAGCAGTTCTTC. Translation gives CASSPGTSGRMEQFF.

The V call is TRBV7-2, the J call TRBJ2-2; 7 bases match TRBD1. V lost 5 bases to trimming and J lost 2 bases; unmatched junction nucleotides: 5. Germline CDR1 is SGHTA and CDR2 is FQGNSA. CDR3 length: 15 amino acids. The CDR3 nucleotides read TGTGCCAGCAGCATTCGACAGGGAAACACCGGGGAGCTGTTTTTT. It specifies CASSIRQGNTGELFF.

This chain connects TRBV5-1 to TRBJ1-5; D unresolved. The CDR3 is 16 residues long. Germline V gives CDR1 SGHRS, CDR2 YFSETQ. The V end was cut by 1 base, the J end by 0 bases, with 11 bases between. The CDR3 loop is CASSLFPGDSNQPQHF. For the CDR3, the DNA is TGCGCCAGCAGCTTGTTTCCAGGAGATAGCAATCAGCCCCAGCATTTT.

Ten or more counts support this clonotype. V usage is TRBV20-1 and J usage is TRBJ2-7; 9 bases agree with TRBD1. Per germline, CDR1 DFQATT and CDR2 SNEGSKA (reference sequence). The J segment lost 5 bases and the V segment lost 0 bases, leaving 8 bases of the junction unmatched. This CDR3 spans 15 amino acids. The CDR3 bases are TGCAGTGCTAGAGATGATGACAGGGGGACGAACGAGCAGTACTTC. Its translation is CSARDDDRGTNEQYF.

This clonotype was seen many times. The CDR3 nucleotides are TGCAGCGTCCTGAGGGGCGGGGGAAACACCGGGGAGCTGTTTTTT. This codes for CSVLRGGGNTGELFF. The rearrangement uses TRBV29-1 and TRBJ2-2; 7 bases map to TRBD2. The junction had 9 bases not matched to a gene; V was cut back by 6 bases and J by 2 bases. The germline CDR1 and CDR2 sequences are SQVTM and ANQGSEA. This CDR3 has 15 amino acids.

CDR3 sequence: CASSDGTGGHF. CDR3 nucleotides: TGTGCCAGCAGTGATGGCACAGGGGGCCACTTT. The V gene is TRBV2, the J gene TRBJ1-6; 8 nucleotides align to TRBD1. Germline values: CDR1 SNHLY, CDR2 FYNNEI. The CDR3 contains 11 residues. Trimming at V came to 3 bases and at J to 18 bases, leaving 4 bases not matched to a gene.

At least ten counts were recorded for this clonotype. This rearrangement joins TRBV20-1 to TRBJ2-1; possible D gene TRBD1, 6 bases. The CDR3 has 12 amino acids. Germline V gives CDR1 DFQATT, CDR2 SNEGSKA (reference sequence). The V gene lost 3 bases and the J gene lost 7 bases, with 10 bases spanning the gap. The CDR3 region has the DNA TGCAGTGCTAGCCTACAGGGAAATGAGCAGTTCTTC. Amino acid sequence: CSASLQGNEQFF.

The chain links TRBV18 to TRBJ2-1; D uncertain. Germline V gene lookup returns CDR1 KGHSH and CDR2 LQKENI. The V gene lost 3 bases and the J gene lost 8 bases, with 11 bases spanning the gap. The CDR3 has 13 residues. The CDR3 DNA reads TGTGCCAGCTCACCGGTGCCTAGTCATGAGCAGTTCTTC. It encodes CASSPVPSHEQFF.

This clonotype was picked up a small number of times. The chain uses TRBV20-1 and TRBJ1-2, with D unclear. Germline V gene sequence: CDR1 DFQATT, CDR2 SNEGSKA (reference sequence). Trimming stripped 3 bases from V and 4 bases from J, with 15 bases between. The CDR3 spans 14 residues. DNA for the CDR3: TGCAGTGCTAGGGACCGGTCGGAGGGCTATGGCTACACCTTC. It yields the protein CSARDRSEGYGYTF.

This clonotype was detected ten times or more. In DNA, the CDR3 is TGCGCCAGCAGCGTTTATTCACCCACTGAAGCTTTCTTT. It codes for CASSVYSPTEAFF. The chain carries TRBV5-1 and TRBJ1-1; D remains ambiguous. The CDR3 is 13 amino acids. In germline, CDR1 is SGHRS, CDR2 YFSETQ. Trimming shortened V by 4 bases and J by 4 bases, and 11 bases separated the two germline ends.